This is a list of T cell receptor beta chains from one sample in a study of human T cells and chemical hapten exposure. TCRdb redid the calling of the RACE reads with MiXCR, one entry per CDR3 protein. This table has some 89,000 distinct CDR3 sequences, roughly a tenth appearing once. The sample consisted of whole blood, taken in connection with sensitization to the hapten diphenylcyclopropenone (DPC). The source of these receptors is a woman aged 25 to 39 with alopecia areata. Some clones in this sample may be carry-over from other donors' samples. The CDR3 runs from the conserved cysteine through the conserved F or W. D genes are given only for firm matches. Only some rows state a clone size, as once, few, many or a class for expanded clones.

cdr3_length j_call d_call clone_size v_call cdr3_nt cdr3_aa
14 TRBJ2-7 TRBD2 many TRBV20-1 TGCAGTGCTAGTCTCCTAGCGGGAGGGAACGAGCAGTACTTC CSASLLAGGNEQYF
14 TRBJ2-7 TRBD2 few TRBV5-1 TGCGCCAGCAGCAAGCGGGACGGTTTCTACGAGCAGTACTTC CASSKRDGFYEQYF
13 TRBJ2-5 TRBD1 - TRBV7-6 TGTGCCAGCAGCTCCTCGGACAGGCGAGACCAGTACTTC CASSSSDRRDQYF
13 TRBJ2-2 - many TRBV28 TGTGCCAGCAGCCCCCCAAGCACCGGGGAGCTGTTTTTT CASSPPSTGELFF
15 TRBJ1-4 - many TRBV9 TGTGCCAGCAGCACAGGCGGAGGGGGAGATGAAAAACTGTTTTTT CASSTGGGGDEKLFF
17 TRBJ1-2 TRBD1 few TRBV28 TGTGCCAGCAGTTTGTCCGGGACAGGGGGCGATAACTATGGCTACACCTTC CASSLSGTGGDNYGYTF
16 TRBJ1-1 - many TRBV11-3 TGTGCCAGCAGCTTCGCCTTCGGGGGAGGGCGCACTGAAGCTTTCTTT CASSFAFGGGRTEAFF
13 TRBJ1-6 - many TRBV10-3 TGTGCCAGCGCGTCCTCCTATAATTCACCCCTCCACTTT CASASSYNSPLHF
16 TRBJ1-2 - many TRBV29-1 TGCAGCGTGATTGGGGCCTCGACCCTTAGCGACTATGGCTACACCTTC CSVIGASTLSDYGYTF
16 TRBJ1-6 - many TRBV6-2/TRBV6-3 TGTGCCAGCAGTTACGGATTGGATTGGGGAAATTCACCCCTCCACTTT CASSYGLDWGNSPLHF
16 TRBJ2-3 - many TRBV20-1 TGCAGTGCTAGTAGGCCCCGGGGAACTAGCACAGATACGCAGTATTTT CSASRPRGTSTDTQYF
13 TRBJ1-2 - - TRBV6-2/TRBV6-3 TGTGCCAGCTATACGGGAGTAACCTATGGCTACACCTTC CASYTGVTYGYTF
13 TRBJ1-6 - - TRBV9 TGTGCCAGCAGCGGAGGGGTTAATTCACCCCTCCACTTT CASSGGVNSPLHF
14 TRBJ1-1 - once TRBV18 TGTGCCAGCTCACCAACTCAGGAGAGCACTGAAGCTTTCTTT CASSPTQESTEAFF
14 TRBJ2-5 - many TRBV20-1 TGCAGTGCTCTAGGGATCATATTTCAAGAGACCCAGTACTTC CSALGIIFQETQYF
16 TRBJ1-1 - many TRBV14 TGTGCCAGCAGCCAAGATAATTTCGGCAGGGGCACTGAAGCTTTCTTT CASSQDNFGRGTEAFF
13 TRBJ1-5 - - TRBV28 TGTGCCAGCAGGGACATACTTGGGCAGCCCCAGCATTTT CASRDILGQPQHF
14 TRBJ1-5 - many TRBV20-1 TGCAGTGCCACAGACTCGCGAGGGAATCAGCCCCAGCATTTT CSATDSRGNQPQHF
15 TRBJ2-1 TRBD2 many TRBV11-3 TGTGCCAGCAGCCCCCAAGCGGGGTCCTACAATGAGCAGTTCTTC CASSPQAGSYNEQFF
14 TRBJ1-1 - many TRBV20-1 TGCAGTGCTAGGAGGGGTATGCGGAACACTGAAGCTTTCTTT CSARRGMRNTEAFF
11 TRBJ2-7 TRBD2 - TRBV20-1 TGCAGTGCTACCGGGGAGGGTAAGCAGTACTTC CSATGEGKQYF
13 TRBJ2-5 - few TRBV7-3 TGTGCCAGCAGCTTCGGGAACCAAGAGACCCAGTACTTC CASSFGNQETQYF
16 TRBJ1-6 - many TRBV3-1 TGTGCCAGCAGCCAACGGAGTGGATCCTATAATTCACCCCTCCACTTT CASSQRSGSYNSPLHF
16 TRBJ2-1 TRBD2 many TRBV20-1 TGCAGTGCTCGAAATCTAGCGGGAGGATCCTACAATGAGCAGTTCTTC CSARNLAGGSYNEQFF
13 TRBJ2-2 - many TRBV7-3 TGTGCCAGCAGCCCAACCGGAGGCGGGGAGCTGTTTTTT CASSPTGGGELFF
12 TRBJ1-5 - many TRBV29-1 TGCAGCGTTTCAGGGCAAAATCAGCCCCAGCATTTT CSVSGQNQPQHF
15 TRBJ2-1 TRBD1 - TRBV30 TGTGCCTGGTCCATGACCAGGGGGCTGGGCAATGAGCAGTTCTTC CAWSMTRGLGNEQFF
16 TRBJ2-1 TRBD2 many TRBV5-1 TGCGCCAGCAGCTTGGTTCTAGCGGGAGTAACCAATGAGCAGTTCTTC CASSLVLAGVTNEQFF
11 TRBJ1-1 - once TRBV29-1 TGCAGCGCTAGCCGGGGCCCTGAAGCTTTCTTT CSASRGPEAFF
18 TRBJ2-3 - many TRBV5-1 TGCGCCAGCAGCCGATGGATAATGGGGGCAGGTTTCACAGATACGCAGTATTTT CASSRWIMGAGFTDTQYF
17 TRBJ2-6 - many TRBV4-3 TGCGCCAGCAGCCAAGAGTATGGGGAATCTGGGGCCAACGTCCTGACTTTC CASSQEYGESGANVLTF
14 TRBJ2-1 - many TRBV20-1 TGCAGTGCTAGGGGCGAAAGCTCCTACAATGAGCAGTTCTTC CSARGESSYNEQFF
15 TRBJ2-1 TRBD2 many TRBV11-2 TGTGCCAGCAGCTTAACGGGGACTAGCATGAATGAGCAGTTCTTC CASSLTGTSMNEQFF
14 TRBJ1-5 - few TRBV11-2 TGTGCCAGCAGCGCCACAGTGGACAGTCAGCCCCAGCATTTT CASSATVDSQPQHF
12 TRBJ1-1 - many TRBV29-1 TGCAGCGTTGAGTCTTCGGACACTGAAGCTTTCTTT CSVESSDTEAFF
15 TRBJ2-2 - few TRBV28 TGTGCCACCAACTCTCTTCTAGGGCTCGGCGGGGAGCTGTTTTTT CATNSLLGLGGELFF
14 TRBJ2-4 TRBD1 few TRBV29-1 TGCAGCGTTACCCTGACAGGGGGCAAAAACATTCAGTACTTC CSVTLTGGKNIQYF
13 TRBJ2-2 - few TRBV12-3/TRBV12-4 TGTGCCAGCAGCGGACAGACCACCGGGGAGCTGTTTTTT CASSGQTTGELFF
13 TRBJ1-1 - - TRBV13 TGTGCCAGCAGCTTAGGCCTAAAGGCTGAAGCTTTCTTT CASSLGLKAEAFF
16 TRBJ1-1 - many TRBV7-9 TGTGCCAGCAGCTCGTCCCCGGCAGGAGAGGTCACTGAAGCTTTCTTT CASSSSPAGEVTEAFF